The present entry profiles one T cell receptor beta chain with its context. Repertoires were generated with immunoSEQ multiplex PCR, while TCRdb's copy carries only in-frame clones and drops some. Here the sample spans around 52,000 clones, around 83% being singletons. This record comes from a study of blood T cell repertoires in COVID-19. Overall study context: The United States, Italy and Spain supplied acute and convalescent COVID-19 samples.

V gave up 5 bases and J gave up 3 bases, with 2 bases separating them. CDR3 length: 11 residues. Germline CDR1 reads LGHNT; CDR2 reads FRNRAP. The clonotype comes from a human donor in a cohort sampled during active COVID-19. Sample: peripheral blood. The chain uses TRBV12-5 and TRBJ1-5; D is uncertain. The CDR3 loop is CASGHNQPQHF. CDR3 nucleotide sequence: TGTGCTAGTGGTCACAATCAGCCCCAGCATTTT.